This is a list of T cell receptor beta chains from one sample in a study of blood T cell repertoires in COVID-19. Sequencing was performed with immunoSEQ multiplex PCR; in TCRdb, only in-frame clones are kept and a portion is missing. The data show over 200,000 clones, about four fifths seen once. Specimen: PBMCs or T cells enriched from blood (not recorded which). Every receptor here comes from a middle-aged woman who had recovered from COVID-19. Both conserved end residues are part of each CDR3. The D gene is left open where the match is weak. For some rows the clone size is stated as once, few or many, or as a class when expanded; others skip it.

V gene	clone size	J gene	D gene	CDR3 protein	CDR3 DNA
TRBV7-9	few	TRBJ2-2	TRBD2	CASSPRGREGRDGELFF	TGTGCCAGCAGCCCAAGGGGGCGGGAGGGCCGCGACGGGGAGCTGTTTTTT
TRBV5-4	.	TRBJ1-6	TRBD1	CASSYPPPQGNSPLHF	TGTGCCAGCAGCTATCCTCCGCCACAGGGGAATTCACCCCTCCACTTT
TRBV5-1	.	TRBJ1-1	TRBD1	CASSTGAVNTEAFF	TGCGCCAGCAGTACAGGGGCGGTGAACACTGAAGCTTTCTTT
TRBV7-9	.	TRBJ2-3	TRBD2	CASSTRLAVTDTQYF	TGTGCCAGCAGCACCCGACTAGCGGTCACAGATACGCAGTATTTT
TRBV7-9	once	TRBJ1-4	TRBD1	CASSRHRDRGGEKLFF	TGTGCCAGCAGCCGACACCGGGACAGGGGTGGGGAAAAACTGTTTTTT
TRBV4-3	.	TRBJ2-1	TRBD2	CASSPGTSGLNEQFF	TGCGCCAGCAGCCCCGGGACTAGCGGGCTTAATGAGCAGTTCTTC
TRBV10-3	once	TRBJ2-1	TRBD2	CAISEFGLAGASSYNEQFF	TGTGCCATCAGTGAATTTGGGCTAGCGGGCGCCAGCTCCTACAATGAGCAGTTCTTC
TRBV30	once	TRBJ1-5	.	CAWSVAQGNQPQHF	TGTGCCTGGAGTGTAGCCCAGGGCAATCAGCCCCAGCATTTT
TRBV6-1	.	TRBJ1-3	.	CASSEALLGDSGNTIYF	TGTGCCAGCAGTGAAGCGCTTCTAGGAGACTCTGGAAACACCATATATTTT
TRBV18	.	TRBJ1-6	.	CASSRMGGNNSPLHF	TGTGCCAGCTCAAGAATGGGGGGAAACAATTCACCCCTCCACTTT
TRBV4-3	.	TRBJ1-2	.	CASSQAPPGYYGYTF	TGCGCCAGCAGCCAAGCCCCTCCCGGGTACTATGGCTACACCTTC